This TCR beta chain came from a study of shared clonotypes between healthy human individuals. Assay used: immunoSEQ multiplex PCR; TCRdb lists only in-frame clones, some missing. Among 650,000 to 800,000 clones listed, 72% were seen once. Healthy and HIV-negative, the adult donors had no recent acute infections or vaccinations. The V gene's germline CDR1 is SGHNT and CDR2 YENEEA. Trimming shortened V by 1 base and J by 6 bases, and 6 bases separated the two germline ends. The CDR3 is made up of 13 amino acids. The V gene is TRBV11-3, the J gene TRBJ2-2, with D uncertain. Material for sequencing was memory CD4+ T cells sorted from blood. Documented subset: CD45RA-negative fraction. The clonotype comes from a woman younger than 45 in good health. The CDR3 nucleotides are TGTGCCAGCAGCTTAGGGGTAGCCGGGGAGCTGTTTTTT. It yields the protein CASSLGVAGELFF. The full variable domain, completed using reference TRBV11-3 and TRBJ2-2, is EAGVVQSPRYKIIEKKQPVAFWCNPISGHNTLYWYLQNLGQGPELLIRYENEEAVDDSQLPKDRFSAERLKGVDSTLKIQPAELGDSAVYLCASSLGVAGELFFGEGSRLTVL.